A single sample gave rise to the 15 T cell receptor beta chains below, sequenced in a study of cytomegalovirus exposure and HLA in healthy donors. PCR employed 60 Vbeta and 13 Jbeta primers. Libraries were prepared by immunoSEQ multiplex PCR; TCRdb keeps only in-frame clonotypes and omits some of them. The sample holds about 130,000 clones, 70% to 75% seen once. Specimen: PBMCs. The receptors here all came from a man aged 25 to 45 in good health and CMV-seronegative.

V and J are TRBV11-3 and TRBJ2-5, with 8 bases identical to TRBD1. This CDR3 is 18 amino acids long. The trim removed 1 base at V and 2 bases at J, leaving 12 bases unmatched. CDR1 and CDR2 (germline): SGHNT, YENEEA. CDR3 bases: TGTGCCAGCAGCTTAGCCTCCAGGACAGGGTTTGGGCAAGAGACCCAGTACTTC. It encodes CASSLASRTGFGQETQYF. Variable domain in full (rest from reference TRBV11-3 and TRBJ2-5): EAGVVQSPRYKIIEKKQPVAFWCNPISGHNTLYWYLQNLGQGPELLIRYENEEAVDDSQLPKDRFSAERLKGVDSTLKIQPAELGDSAVYLCASSLASRTGFGQETQYFGPGTRLLVL.

The CDR3 here is CASSFGVWESQFF. The CDR3 region has the DNA TGTGCCAGCAGTTTCGGGGTCTGGGAAAGCCAGTTCTTC. The chain has TRBV27 and TRBJ2-1, with a tentative D call TRBD2 (5 bases). CDR3 size: 13 residues. V was trimmed by 3 bases and J by 13 bases, leaving 16 bases between them. Germline CDR1 is MNHEY and CDR2 is SMNVEV (reference sequence).

This clone was picked up one time. The genes are TRBV7-9 and TRBJ2-1; D uncertain. The V end lost 5 bases, the J end lost 7 bases, and 9 bases lay between the germline ends. CDR3 size: 12 residues. Germline V gene sequence: CDR1 SEHNR, CDR2 FQNEAQ (reference sequence). The CDR3 nucleotides read TGTGCCAGCAGCATAGGTCCTAATGAGCAGTTCTTC. It specifies CASSIGPNEQFF. Full variable domain (outside the CDR3, taken from reference TRBV7-9 and TRBJ2-1): DTGVSQNPRHKITKRGQNVTFRCDPISEHNRLYWYRQTLGQGPEFLTYFQNEAQLEKSRLLSDRFSAERPKGSFSTLEIQRTEQGDSAMYLCASSIGPNEQFFGPGTRLTVL.

The chain links TRBV11-2 to TRBJ2-7, with a weak D call TRBD2 (5 bases). Looked up from germline, CDR1 is SGHAT and CDR2 is FQNNGV. CDR3 length: 16 amino acids. V lost 1 base and J 0 bases, leaving 13 bases between the germline ends. CDR3: CASSLGVSASSYEQYF. In DNA form, the CDR3 reads TGTGCCAGCAGCTTAGGTGTTAGCGCGAGCTCCTACGAGCAGTACTTC.

This chain links TRBV5-4 with TRBJ1-1; a possible D gene is TRBD1 (5 bases). The CDR3 covers 14 residues. CDR1 is SGHNT and CDR2 is YYREEE in the germline V gene (reference sequence). V lost 3 bases and J 2 bases, leaving 11 bases between the germline ends. DNA of the CDR3: TGTGCCAGCAGCTCGACAGTAGATAACACTGAAGCTTTCTTT. Translating it yields CASSSTVDNTEAFF.

A note on this clone: One end of the junction varies from germline; a read error may be responsible. This chain joins TRBV9 and TRBJ2-7; D may be TRBD2 (6 bases). Germline V gene data show CDR1 as SGDLS and CDR2 as YYNGEE. The CDR3 totals 14 residues. The chain's CDR3 is CASSAGTSSHEQYF. The CDR3 nucleotides are TGTGCCAGCAGCGCAGGGACTTCCTCCCACGAGCAGTACTTC.

There are a few counts of this clone. The genes are TRBV18 and TRBJ2-1; TRBD2 might be the D (6 bases). CDR3 length equals 15 residues. V shed 2 bases and J shed 0 bases, with 8 bases lying between them. In germline, CDR1 is KGHSH, CDR2 LQKENI. The CDR3 region has the DNA TGTGCCAGCTCACCAGCGGGGAGCTCCTACAATGAGCAGTTCTTC. Its protein is CASSPAGSSYNEQFF.

This chain joins TRBV7-2 and TRBJ2-7; 7 nucleotides line up with TRBD2. This CDR3 contains 15 residues. CDR1 is SGHTA and CDR2 is FQGNSA in the germline V gene. V was pared by 4 bases and J by 4 bases, with 10 bases of the junction left unmatched. The CDR3 sequence is CASSSSAGSGYEQYF. CDR3 DNA: TGTGCCAGCAGCTCTTCAGCGGGGTCCGGGTACGAGCAGTACTTC.

The V and J genes are TRBV30 and TRBJ2-5, with 8 positions matching TRBD2. The CDR3 consists of 12 residues. Germline-derived CDR1 and CDR2 are GTSNPN and SVGIG (reference sequence). The V segment lost 2 bases and the J segment 5 bases; nucleotides outside the gene matches: 1. The CDR3 protein is CAWSSGGETQYF. CDR3 DNA sequence: TGTGCCTGGAGTTCGGGGGGGGAGACCCAGTACTTC.

V gene TRBV5-4 combines with J gene TRBJ2-7; TRBD1 matches 9 bases. V shed 2 bases, J shed 3 bases, and the junction held 3 bases outside the gene matches. Germline loops: CDR1 SGHNT, CDR2 YYREEE (reference sequence). The CDR3 runs 14 residues. CDR3 nucleotides: TGTGCCAGCAGCTTTTGGGACAGGGACTACGAGCAGTACTTC. Its protein is CASSFWDRDYEQYF.

The V and J genes are TRBV27 and TRBJ2-5; the D gene is possibly TRBD2 (6 bases). This CDR3 has 14 residues. Germline CDR1 and CDR2: MNHEY and SMNVEV (reference sequence). With 1 base removed from V and 6 bases from J, the gap between germline ends came to 12 bases. The CDR3 reads CASSLWWGEKTQYF. CDR3 coding DNA: TGTGCCAGCAGTTTATGGTGGGGGGAAAAGACCCAGTACTTC.

The chain's CDR3 is CASSWDRAQPQHF. CDR3 nucleotide sequence: TGTGCCAGCAGTTGGGACAGGGCCCAGCCCCAGCATTTT. The chain recombines TRBV27 with TRBJ1-5; 9 positions agree with TRBD1. The germline gives CDR1 MNHEY, CDR2 SMNVEV (reference sequence). J was trimmed by 7 bases and V by 4 bases; bases with no gene match: 2. This CDR3 is built from 13 residues.

This clone has a single count. V is TRBV18 and J is TRBJ1-4, with TRBD1 identical over 7 bases. The CDR3 sequence is 13 residues long. Germline V gene sequence: CDR1 KGHSH, CDR2 LQKENI. V lost 4 bases, J lost 8 bases, and 4 bases stayed unmatched. CDR3: CASSQSTGEKLFF. The DNA for the CDR3 is TGTGCCAGCTCACAATCGACAGGGGAAAAACTGTTTTTT.

CDR3 region: CSVGGSIWDNEQFF. CDR3 DNA: TGCAGCGTTGGAGGGAGTATCTGGGACAATGAGCAGTTCTTC. This rearrangement joins TRBV29-1 to TRBJ2-1; TRBD2 is a possible D gene (5 bases). Trimming left V 4 bases short and J 5 bases short, with 15 bases between. The CDR3 contains 14 residues. Germline V gives CDR1 SQVTM, CDR2 ANQGSEA.

The V and J genes are TRBV7-2 and TRBJ2-7, with 10 nucleotides matching TRBD1. With 5 bases clipped from V and 3 bases from J, the junction kept 16 bases outside the gene matches. The CDR3 consists of 18 residues. From germline, CDR1 is SGHTA and CDR2 FQGNSA. CDR3 in DNA: TGTGCCAGCAGCCCAAGACAGGGGGCGCGCCCCTTTTACTACGAGCAGTACTTC. Its protein product is CASSPRQGARPFYYEQYF.